This entry lists 21 T cell receptor beta chains sequenced from one sample in a study of cytomegalovirus exposure and HLA in healthy donors (dated by TCRdb to 2017 to 2019). The method was the immunoSEQ multiplex PCR assay. A mixture of 60 forward primers for TCR Vbeta segments and 13 reverse primers for TCR Jbeta segments was used in the multiplex PCR. Not all clones reach the TCRdb copy of this immuneACCESS table, which keeps in-frame sequences only. Checked studies attribute under half of the gap to unresolved V genes and leave the rest unexplained. For this sample there are about 130,000 clones; about 70% appear just once. Over 3% of the sample belongs to the ten largest clones. Sequencing was performed on PBMCs. The receptor source for this set is a middle-aged man in good health and CMV-seronegative.

The J gene is TRBJ2-7, the V gene TRBV5-1; TRBD1 matches 7 bases. Germline-derived CDR1 and CDR2 are SGHRS and YFSETQ. CDR3 length equals 15 residues. V lost 0 bases and J lost 3; bases outside the gene matches: 6. As DNA, the CDR3 is TGCGCCAGCAGCTTGGCCGGGACAGAGGGCTACGAGCAGTACTTC. This gives the protein CASSLAGTEGYEQYF.

The rearrangement uses TRBV2 and TRBJ1-1, with TRBD1 matching over 9 bases. Germline CDR1 and CDR2: SNHLY and FYNNEI. J was trimmed by 7 bases and V by 4 bases; bases with no gene match: 4. This CDR3 region has 13 residues. DNA of the CDR3: TGTGCCAGCAGTGTTGAGGACAGGGGTGAAGCTTTCTTT. Protein: CASSVEDRGEAFF.

The chain recombines TRBV11-2 with TRBJ2-2; no clear D. The length of the CDR3 is 13 residues. V was pared by 2 bases and J by 6 bases, with 7 bases between. Germline CDR1 and CDR2: SGHAT and FQNNGV. The CDR3 coding sequence is TGTGCCAGCAGCTTACTCCGAGCCGGGGAGCTGTTTTTT. This codes for CASSLLRAGELFF.

The chain combines TRBV11-2 with TRBJ2-2, with D possibly being TRBD1 (5 bases). This CDR3 region has 13 residues. Germline CDR1 SGHAT, CDR2 FQNNGV. Deletions cut 5 bases from V and 8 bases from J, with 12 bases between. CDR3 sequence (DNA): TGTGCCAGCAGCGGAAGACAGCTGGGGGAGCTGTTTTTT. The encoded protein is CASSGRQLGELFF.

This rearrangement joins TRBV7-2 to TRBJ2-7; 8 bases match TRBD1. V shed 5 bases and J 10 bases; nucleotides not matched to a gene: 10. The CDR3 totals 13 residues. Germline V CDR1 and CDR2: SGHTA, FQGNSA. The CDR3 DNA sequence: TGTGCCAGCAGCAGAGCAGGGGGCGCCCCCCAGTACTTC. It specifies CASSRAGGAPQYF.

This chain uses TRBV18 with TRBJ2-2; D remains unclear. The CDR3 is 12 residues long. V shed 2 bases and J shed 8 bases, with 6 bases lying between them. Germline-derived CDR1 and CDR2 are KGHSH and LQKENI. CDR3 amino acids: CASSPSAGELFF. CDR3 DNA: TGTGCCAGCTCACCATCTGCGGGGGAGCTGTTTTTT.

The rearrangement joins TRBV19 to TRBJ1-6, with 11 bases fitting TRBD1. Trimming took 3 bases from V and 9 from J; bases not matched to a gene: 1. Germline V lookup: CDR1 LNHDA, CDR2 SQIVND (reference sequence). The CDR3 loop spans 14 amino acids. This chain's CDR3 is CASSMGTGGSPLHF. CDR3 DNA: TGTGCCAGTAGTATGGGGACAGGGGGTTCACCCCTCCACTTT.

The chain recombines TRBV29-1 with TRBJ2-1; no clear D. Germline CDR1 SQVTM, CDR2 ANQGSEA. Deletions cut 5 bases from V and 2 bases from J, with 10 bases between. The CDR3 has 13 residues. As DNA, the CDR3 is TGCAGCGTTCCTGGCCTAGCCTACAATGAGCAGTTCTTC. It specifies CSVPGLAYNEQFF.

This clone was detected only once. J is TRBJ2-7 and V is TRBV7-2; 7 bases agree with TRBD1. CDR1 and CDR2 from the germline V gene are SGHTA and FQGNSA. The CDR3 contains 14 residues. V lost 2 bases, J lost 3 bases, and 4 bases stayed unmatched. Here the CDR3 DNA reads TGTGCCAGCAGCTTATCGACAGGGAACTACGAGCAGTACTTC. As protein: CASSLSTGNYEQYF.

This clone showed up just once. The chain couples TRBV7-8 to TRBJ1-5, with 9 nucleotides matching TRBD1. Germline values: CDR1 SGHVS, CDR2 FQNEAQ. V trimming: 11 bases; J trimming: 7 bases; junction bases outside the gene matches: 12. This CDR3 is 14 amino acids long. The CDR3 DNA is TGTGCCGGGGGAGGAAGGGACAGGGACCAGCCCCAGCATTTT. The encoded protein is CAGGGRDRDQPQHF.

This clone occurred once. The V call is TRBV30, the J call TRBJ1-4, with TRBD1 matching over 7 bases. Trimming at V came to 0 bases and at J to 7 bases, leaving 5 bases not matched to a gene. Germline values: CDR1 GTSNPN, CDR2 SVGIG (reference sequence). There are 14 residues in the CDR3. The CDR3 protein is CAWSVGQGVEKLFF. In nucleotides, the CDR3 is TGTGCCTGGAGTGTAGGGCAGGGGGTTGAAAAACTGTTTTTT. Variable domain in full (rest from reference TRBV30 and TRBJ1-4): SQTIHQWPATLVQPVGSPLSLECTVEGTSNPNLYWYRQAAGRGLQLLFYSVGIGQISSEVPQNLSASRPQDRQFILSSKKLLLSDSGFYLCAWSVGQGVEKLFFGSGTQLSVL.

The CDR3 sequence is CASSPTSGTGELFF. The CDR3 DNA reads TGTGCCAGCAGTCCAACCTCCGGGACCGGGGAGCTGTTTTTT. V and J are TRBV27 and TRBJ2-2; D is uncertain. V was shortened by 5 bases and J by 5 bases, with 12 bases between the two germline ends. Germline CDR1 and CDR2: MNHEY and SMNVEV (reference sequence). This CDR3 has 14 residues.

This clone was seen a few times. The chain carries TRBV2 and TRBJ2-3; D is unresolved. Germline lookup yields CDR1 SNHLY and CDR2 FYNNEI. V was clipped by 9 bases and J by 5 bases, with 9 bases between them. This CDR3 comprises 11 residues. The CDR3 sequence: CARSIGDTQYF. CDR3 DNA sequence: TGTGCCAGAAGCATCGGAGATACGCAGTATTTT.

This clone appeared a single time. In the same sample, other DNA sequences code for this CDR3. The chain links TRBV11-3 to TRBJ2-1; D might be TRBD1 (6 bases). V was trimmed by 5 bases and J by 6 bases, leaving 14 bases between them. CDR3 length equals 14 residues. Germline-derived CDR1 and CDR2 are SGHNT and YENEEA. This chain's CDR3 is CASSTVETGNEQFF. The CDR3 DNA follows: TGTGCCAGCAGCACTGTCGAGACAGGCAATGAGCAGTTCTTC. Supplemented by reference TRBV11-3 and TRBJ2-1, the full variable domain reads EAGVVQSPRYKIIEKKQPVAFWCNPISGHNTLYWYLQNLGQGPELLIRYENEEAVDDSQLPKDRFSAERLKGVDSTLKIQPAELGDSAVYLCASSTVETGNEQFFGPGTRLTVL.

Comment on this clone: This sample also contains other DNA sequences that code for the same CDR3. V is TRBV4-3 and J is TRBJ1-1; 9 bases line up with TRBD1. Per the germline V gene, CDR1 is LGHNA and CDR2 is YSLEER. Trimming removed 3 bases from V and 1 base from J; junction bases left unmatched: 0. CDR3 size: 14 residues. The CDR3 region is CASSQDRGNTEAFF. CDR3 in DNA: TGCGCCAGCAGCCAGGACAGGGGGAACACTGAAGCTTTCTTT.

The chain couples TRBV25-1 to TRBJ2-3; 12 nucleotides line up with TRBD2. J gave up 4 bases and V 6 bases, and 8 bases lay outside the gene matches. Germline V gives CDR1 MGHDK, CDR2 SYGVNS. The CDR3 loop spans 16 amino acids. Here the CDR3 DNA reads TGTGCCAGCAGCGCCTCTAGCGGGGGGGAGTCAGATACGCAGTATTTT. It encodes CASSASSGGESDTQYF.

The chain couples TRBV7-8 to TRBJ2-7, with TRBD1 matching 9 bases. Germline assignment: CDR1 SGHVS and CDR2 FQNEAQ. Trimming at V came to 3 bases and at J to 2 bases, leaving 2 bases not matched to a gene. This CDR3 has 14 amino acids. The CDR3 sequence: CASSFGTGPYEQYF. The CDR3, as DNA: TGTGCCAGCAGCTTTGGGACAGGGCCCTACGAGCAGTACTTC.

Only a few counts were recorded for this clone. The chain links TRBV21-1 to TRBJ1-1. TRBV21-1 is an annotated pseudogene. CDR3 length: 13 residues. The CDR3 DNA reads as TGTGCCAGCAGCAAAGTGCGGAACACTGAAGCTTTCTTT. It specifies CASSKVRNTEAFF.

Regarding this clone: The junction shows a germline mismatch at one end, possibly a read error. Here the CDR3 DNA reads TGTACCAGCAGCCCCGGGGGGGGGACAACTATCTCTGGGGCCAACGTCCTGACTTTC. Its translation: CTSSPGGGTTISGANVLTF. The chain couples TRBV7-9 to TRBJ2-6; TRBD2 matches 8 bases. Per the germline V gene, CDR1 is SEHNR and CDR2 is FQNEAQ (reference sequence). The CDR3 sequence is 19 residues long.

The rearrangement uses TRBV5-4 and TRBJ2-7; 10 bases map to TRBD1. CDR1 and CDR2 (germline): SGHNT, YYREEE (reference sequence). The CDR3 is made up of 13 amino acids. V trimming: 6 bases; J trimming: 5 bases; junction bases outside the gene matches: 5. DNA of the CDR3: TGTGCCAGCACCCGGGACAGGGGCCACGAGCAGTACTTC. It is translated as CASTRDRGHEQYF.

This chain connects TRBV28 to TRBJ2-4; 7 nucleotides align to TRBD2. CDR1 and CDR2 from the germline V gene are MDHEN and SYDVKM. V was clipped by 7 bases and J by 9 bases; unmatched bases: 9. This CDR3 region has 13 residues. CDR3 region: CASTQAGQSIQYF. For the CDR3, the DNA is TGTGCCAGCACTCAAGCGGGGCAGAGCATTCAGTACTTC.